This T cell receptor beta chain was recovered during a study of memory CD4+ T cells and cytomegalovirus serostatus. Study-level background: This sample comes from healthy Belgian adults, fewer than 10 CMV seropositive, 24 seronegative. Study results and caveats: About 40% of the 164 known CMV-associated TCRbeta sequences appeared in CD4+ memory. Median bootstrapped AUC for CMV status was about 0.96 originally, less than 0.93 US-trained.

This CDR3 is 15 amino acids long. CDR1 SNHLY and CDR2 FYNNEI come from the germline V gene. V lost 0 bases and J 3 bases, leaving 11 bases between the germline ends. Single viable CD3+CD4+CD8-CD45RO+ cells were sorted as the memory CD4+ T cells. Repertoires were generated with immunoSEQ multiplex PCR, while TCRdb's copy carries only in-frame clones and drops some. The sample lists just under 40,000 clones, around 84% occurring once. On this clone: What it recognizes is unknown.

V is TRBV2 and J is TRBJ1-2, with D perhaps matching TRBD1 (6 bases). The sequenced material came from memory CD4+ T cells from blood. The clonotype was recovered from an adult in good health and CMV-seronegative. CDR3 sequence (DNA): TGTGCCAGCAGTGAAGCGAGGGACACGTACTATGGCTACACCTTC. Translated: CASSEARDTYYGYTF. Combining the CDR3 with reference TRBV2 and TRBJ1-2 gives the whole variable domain EPEVTQTPSHQVTQMGQEVILRCVPISNHLYFYWYRQILGQKVEFLVSFYNNEISEKSEIFDDQFSVERPDGSNFTLKIRSTKLEDSAMYFCASSEARDTYYGYTFGSGTRLTVV.